These 13 T cell receptor beta chains came from one sample sequenced in a study of post-analysis software for immune sequencing data. These TCRs' antigens remain unknown. Study-level results: Among 5 or 6 TRBV segments more frequent in patients than controls were TRBV5-6, TRBV5-1 and TRBV20-1.

Prepared TCR beta cDNA libraries contained unique molecular identifiers. TCRdb fed the PCR reads into MiXCR, producing one record per CDR3 protein. The top ten clones hold approximately 7.7% of a sample with 400,000 to 500,000 distinct CDR3 sequences, about 40% of them seen once. Material: blood. The source is a girl aged 2 to 10 with multiple sclerosis.

V usage is TRBV20-1 and J usage is TRBJ2-1; TRBD2 agrees at 9 bases. This CDR3 is built from 16 residues. Germline-derived CDR1 and CDR2 are DFQATT and SNEGSKA (reference sequence). The ends lost 0 bases at V and 5 bases at J; junction bases unmatched: 8. The CDR3 DNA reads as TGCAGTGCTAGAGATATGGCGGGAGGGTCGCACAATGAGCAGTTCTTC. It encodes CSARDMAGGSHNEQFF.

The chain employs TRBV9 and TRBJ2-5; D is uncertain. Trimming removed 0 bases at V and 5 bases at J, with 5 bases between. Germline CDR1 reads SGDLS; CDR2 reads YYNGEE. This CDR3 spans 12 amino acids. In nucleotides, the CDR3 is TGTGCCAGCAGCGTAGTCGGGGAGACCCAGTACTTC. Its translation is CASSVVGETQYF.

This clonotype occurred a few times. The gene calls are TRBV19 and TRBJ2-7; weak D call: TRBD2 (5 bases). Trimming took 3 bases from V and 3 from J, leaving 6 bases between them. The CDR3 spans 12 residues. Germline V gene data show CDR1 as LNHDA and CDR2 as SQIVND (reference sequence). DNA for the CDR3: TGTGCCAGTAGTATTGCGGGCTACGAGCAGTACTTC. It encodes CASSIAGYEQYF.

The V and J genes are TRBV3-1 and TRBJ1-4; D gene uncertain. Per germline, CDR1 LGHDT and CDR2 YNNKEL (reference sequence). The CDR3 runs 13 residues. Trimming shortened V by 0 bases and J by 8 bases, and 7 bases separated the two germline ends. The CDR3: CASSQDKVEKLFF. The CDR3 DNA is TGTGCCAGCAGCCAAGATAAGGTAGAAAAACTGTTTTTT.

The chain recombines TRBV7-3 with TRBJ1-1; 8 bases fit TRBD1. CDR3 size: 14 residues. V gave up 5 bases and J gave up 4 bases; unmatched junction bases: 6. Germline-derived CDR1 and CDR2 are SGHTA and FQGTGA. This chain's CDR3 is CASSQQGGGTEAFF. The CDR3 DNA reads as TGTGCCAGCAGCCAACAGGGGGGTGGCACTGAAGCTTTCTTT.

This clonotype was counted a few times. This chain connects TRBV7-8 to TRBJ2-1; D gene unclear. This CDR3 has 14 amino acids. V lost 3 bases to trimming and J lost 5 bases, with 11 bases between them. Germline loops: CDR1 SGHVS, CDR2 FQNEAQ. The DNA for the CDR3 is TGTGCCAGCAGCTTCAAACTTCTGCACAATGAGCAGTTCTTC. It encodes CASSFKLLHNEQFF.

This clonotype has more than one count but fewer than ten. The chain has TRBV10-3 and TRBJ2-7; maybe TRBD1 (6 bases). The CDR3 length is 12 residues. CDR1 is ENHRY and CDR2 is SYGVKD in the germline V gene. Trimming took off 10 bases at V and 5 bases at J, with 15 bases between the two ends. CDR3: CATYSDSDEQYF. CDR3 DNA sequence: TGTGCCACCTACTCGGACAGCGACGAGCAGTACTTC.

This clonotype was seen a handful of times. DNA for the CDR3: TGTGCCAGCAGCCGGGGAACTAGCTCCTACAATGAGCAGTACTTC. Its translation is CASSRGTSSYNEQYF. The chain links TRBV7-2 to TRBJ2-1; D is possibly TRBD2 (6 bases). The end of the DNA is better explained by TRBJ2-7, so the J call may be wrong. This CDR3 has 15 residues. Germline V gene data show CDR1 as SGHTA and CDR2 as FQGNSA.

This clonotype was seen more than once but under ten times. The chain is built from TRBV7-2 and TRBJ2-5; D may be TRBD2 (5 bases). This CDR3 has 14 amino acids. Per the germline V gene, CDR1 is SGHTA and CDR2 is FQGNSA. V gave up 4 bases and J gave up 2 bases, with 11 bases separating them. The CDR3, as DNA: TGTGCCAGCAGCTCATTGGACTGGCAAGAGACCCAGTACTTC. It yields the protein CASSSLDWQETQYF.

This clonotype turned up a few times. CDR3 sequence (DNA): TGTGCCAGCAGTCTACCCGCAGGGATCGGTCAGCCCCAGCATTTT. It codes for CASSLPAGIGQPQHF. The chain is built from TRBV6-2 or TRBV6-3 and TRBJ1-5, with TRBD1 as a possible D gene (5 bases). Germline CDR1 is MNHEY and CDR2 is SVGEGT. This CDR3 has 15 residues. V lost 5 bases to trimming and J lost 6 bases, with 17 bases between them.

The chain links TRBV11-2 to TRBJ2-1, with D maybe TRBD2 (6 bases). Trimming cost V 1 base and J 8 bases, with 9 bases left between them. Germline assignment: CDR1 SGHAT and CDR2 FQNNGV. This CDR3 has 13 amino acids. CDR3 residues: CASSLAGDYEQFF. CDR3 bases: TGTGCCAGCAGCTTAGCGGGAGATTATGAGCAGTTCTTC.

This clonotype was detected a few times. The V call is TRBV12-3 or TRBV12-4, the J call TRBJ1-2, with D possibly being TRBD1 (6 bases). Trimming left V 5 bases short and J 2 bases short, with 12 bases between. The CDR3 is made up of 14 amino acids. This CDR3 is CASSLRGGNYGYTF. In DNA form, the CDR3 reads TGTGCCAGCAGTCTAAGGGGGGGGAACTATGGCTACACCTTC.

This clonotype was seen only a few times. This chain links TRBV12-3 or TRBV12-4 with TRBJ1-1; 8 bases map to TRBD1. The ends lost 6 bases at V and 5 bases at J; junction bases unmatched: 5. The CDR3 sequence is 13 residues long. The CDR3 nucleotides read TGTGCCAGCAGCGTCGGACAGGGAACTGAAGCTTTCTTT. Amino acids: CASSVGQGTEAFF.